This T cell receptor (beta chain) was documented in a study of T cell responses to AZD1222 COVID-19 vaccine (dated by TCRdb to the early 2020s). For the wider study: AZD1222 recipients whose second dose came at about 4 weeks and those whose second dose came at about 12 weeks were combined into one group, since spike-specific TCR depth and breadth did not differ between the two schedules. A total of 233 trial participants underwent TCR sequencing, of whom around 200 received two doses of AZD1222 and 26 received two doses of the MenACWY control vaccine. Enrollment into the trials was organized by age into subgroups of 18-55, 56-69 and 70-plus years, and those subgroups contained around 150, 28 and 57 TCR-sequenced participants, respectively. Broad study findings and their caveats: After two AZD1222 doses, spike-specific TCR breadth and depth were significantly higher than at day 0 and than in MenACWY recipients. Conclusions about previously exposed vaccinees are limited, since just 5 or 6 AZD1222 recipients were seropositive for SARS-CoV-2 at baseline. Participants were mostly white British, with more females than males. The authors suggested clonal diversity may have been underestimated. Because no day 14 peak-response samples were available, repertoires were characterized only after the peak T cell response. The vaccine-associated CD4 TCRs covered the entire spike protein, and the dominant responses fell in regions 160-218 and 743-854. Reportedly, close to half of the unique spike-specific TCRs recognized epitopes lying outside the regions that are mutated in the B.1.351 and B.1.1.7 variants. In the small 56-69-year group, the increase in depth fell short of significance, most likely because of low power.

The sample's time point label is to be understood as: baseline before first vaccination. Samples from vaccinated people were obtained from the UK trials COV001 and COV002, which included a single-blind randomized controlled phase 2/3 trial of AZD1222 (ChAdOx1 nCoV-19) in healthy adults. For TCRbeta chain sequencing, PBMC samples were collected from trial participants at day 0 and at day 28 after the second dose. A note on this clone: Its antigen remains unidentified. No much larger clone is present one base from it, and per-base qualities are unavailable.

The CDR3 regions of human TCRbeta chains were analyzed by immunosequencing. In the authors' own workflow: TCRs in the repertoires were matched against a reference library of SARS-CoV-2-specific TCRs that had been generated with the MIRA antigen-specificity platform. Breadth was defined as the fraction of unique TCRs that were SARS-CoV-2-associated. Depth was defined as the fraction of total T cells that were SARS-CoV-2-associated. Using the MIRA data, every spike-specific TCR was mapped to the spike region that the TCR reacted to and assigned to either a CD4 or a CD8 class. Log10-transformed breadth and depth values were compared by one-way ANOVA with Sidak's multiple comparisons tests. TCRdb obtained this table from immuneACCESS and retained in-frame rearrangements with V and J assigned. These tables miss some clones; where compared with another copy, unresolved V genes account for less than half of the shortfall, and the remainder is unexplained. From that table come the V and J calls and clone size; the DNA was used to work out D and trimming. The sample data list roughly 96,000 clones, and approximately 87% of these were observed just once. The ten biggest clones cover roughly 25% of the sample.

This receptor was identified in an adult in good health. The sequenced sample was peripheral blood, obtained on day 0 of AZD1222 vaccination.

The CDR3 reads CASSLGQVGQPQHF. The nucleotides read TGTGCCAGCAGTTTAGGCCAGGTTGGTCAGCCCCAGCATTTT. This receptor chain uses TRBV27 and TRBJ1-5, with the D gene call left open. The germline V gene (reference sequence) provides CDR1 MNHEY and CDR2 SMNVEV. The cysteine opens and the phenylalanine closes a CDR3 of 14 amino acids. Here the CDR3 DNA is all that survives: 42 bases in frame from base 1. V is shortened by 2 bases, J by 6 bases, and the region joining them spans 11 bases.